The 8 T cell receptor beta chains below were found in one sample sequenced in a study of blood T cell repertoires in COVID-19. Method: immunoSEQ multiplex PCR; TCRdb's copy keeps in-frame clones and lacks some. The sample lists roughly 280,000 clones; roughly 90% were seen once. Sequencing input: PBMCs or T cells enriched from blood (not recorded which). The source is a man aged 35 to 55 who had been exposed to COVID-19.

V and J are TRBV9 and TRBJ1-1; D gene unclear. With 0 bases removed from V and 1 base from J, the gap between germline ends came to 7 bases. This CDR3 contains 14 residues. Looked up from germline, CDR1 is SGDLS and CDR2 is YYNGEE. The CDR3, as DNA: TGTGCCAGCAGCGTAGCTGGCACGAACACTGAAGCTTTCTTT. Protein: CASSVAGTNTEAFF.

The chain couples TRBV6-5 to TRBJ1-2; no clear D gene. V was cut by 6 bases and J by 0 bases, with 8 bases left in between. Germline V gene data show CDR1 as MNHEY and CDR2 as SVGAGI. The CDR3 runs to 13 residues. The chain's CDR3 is CASSTTSNYGYTF. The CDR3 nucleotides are TGTGCCAGCAGCACCACTTCTAACTATGGCTACACCTTC.

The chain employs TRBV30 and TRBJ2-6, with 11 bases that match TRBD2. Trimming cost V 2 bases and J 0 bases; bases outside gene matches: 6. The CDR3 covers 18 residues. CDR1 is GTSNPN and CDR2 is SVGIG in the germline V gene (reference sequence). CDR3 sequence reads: CAWSRGLADYSGANVLTF. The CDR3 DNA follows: TGTGCCTGGAGTAGGGGACTAGCGGACTACTCTGGGGCCAACGTCCTGACTTTC. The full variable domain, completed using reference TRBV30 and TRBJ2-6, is SQTIHQWPATLVQPVGSPLSLECTVEGTSNPNLYWYRQAAGRGLQLLFYSVGIGQISSEVPQNLSASRPQDRQFILSSKKLLLSDSGFYLCAWSRGLADYSGANVLTFGAGSRLTVL.

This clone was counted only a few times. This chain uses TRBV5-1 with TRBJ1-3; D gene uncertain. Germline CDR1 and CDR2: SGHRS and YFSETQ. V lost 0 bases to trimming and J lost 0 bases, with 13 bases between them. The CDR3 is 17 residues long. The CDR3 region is CASSLDNRRDSGNTIYF. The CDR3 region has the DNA TGCGCCAGCAGCTTGGATAACCGACGGGACTCTGGAAACACCATATATTTT.

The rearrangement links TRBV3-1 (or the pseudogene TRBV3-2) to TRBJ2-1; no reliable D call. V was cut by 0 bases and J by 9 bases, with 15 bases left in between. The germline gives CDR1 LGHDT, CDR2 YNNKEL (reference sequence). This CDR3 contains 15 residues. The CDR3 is CASSQDSGLTGEQFF. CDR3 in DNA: TGTGCCAGCAGCCAAGATTCAGGCCTAACCGGTGAGCAGTTCTTC.

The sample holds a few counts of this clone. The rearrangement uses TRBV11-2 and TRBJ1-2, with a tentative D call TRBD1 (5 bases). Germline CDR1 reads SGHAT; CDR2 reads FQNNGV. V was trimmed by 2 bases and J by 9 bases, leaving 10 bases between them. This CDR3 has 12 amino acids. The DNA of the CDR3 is TGTGCCAGCAGCTTACAGGGTTGGCGCTACACCTTC. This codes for CASSLQGWRYTF.

The CDR3 nucleotides are TGTGCCAGCAGGAAAGTAGCGGGAGAGCAGTTCTTC. This gives the protein CASRKVAGEQFF. V usage is TRBV2 and J usage is TRBJ2-1, with TRBD2 identical over 8 bases. The CDR3 has 12 residues. Germline lookup yields CDR1 SNHLY and CDR2 FYNNEI. J lost 10 bases, V lost 6 bases, and 5 bases had no gene match.

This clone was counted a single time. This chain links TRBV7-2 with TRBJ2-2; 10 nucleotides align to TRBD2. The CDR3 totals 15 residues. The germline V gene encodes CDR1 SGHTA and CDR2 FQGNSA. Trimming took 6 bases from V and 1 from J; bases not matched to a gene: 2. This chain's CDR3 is CASRPSGGNTGELFF. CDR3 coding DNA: TGTGCCAGCAGGCCTAGCGGGGGGAACACCGGGGAGCTGTTTTTT.